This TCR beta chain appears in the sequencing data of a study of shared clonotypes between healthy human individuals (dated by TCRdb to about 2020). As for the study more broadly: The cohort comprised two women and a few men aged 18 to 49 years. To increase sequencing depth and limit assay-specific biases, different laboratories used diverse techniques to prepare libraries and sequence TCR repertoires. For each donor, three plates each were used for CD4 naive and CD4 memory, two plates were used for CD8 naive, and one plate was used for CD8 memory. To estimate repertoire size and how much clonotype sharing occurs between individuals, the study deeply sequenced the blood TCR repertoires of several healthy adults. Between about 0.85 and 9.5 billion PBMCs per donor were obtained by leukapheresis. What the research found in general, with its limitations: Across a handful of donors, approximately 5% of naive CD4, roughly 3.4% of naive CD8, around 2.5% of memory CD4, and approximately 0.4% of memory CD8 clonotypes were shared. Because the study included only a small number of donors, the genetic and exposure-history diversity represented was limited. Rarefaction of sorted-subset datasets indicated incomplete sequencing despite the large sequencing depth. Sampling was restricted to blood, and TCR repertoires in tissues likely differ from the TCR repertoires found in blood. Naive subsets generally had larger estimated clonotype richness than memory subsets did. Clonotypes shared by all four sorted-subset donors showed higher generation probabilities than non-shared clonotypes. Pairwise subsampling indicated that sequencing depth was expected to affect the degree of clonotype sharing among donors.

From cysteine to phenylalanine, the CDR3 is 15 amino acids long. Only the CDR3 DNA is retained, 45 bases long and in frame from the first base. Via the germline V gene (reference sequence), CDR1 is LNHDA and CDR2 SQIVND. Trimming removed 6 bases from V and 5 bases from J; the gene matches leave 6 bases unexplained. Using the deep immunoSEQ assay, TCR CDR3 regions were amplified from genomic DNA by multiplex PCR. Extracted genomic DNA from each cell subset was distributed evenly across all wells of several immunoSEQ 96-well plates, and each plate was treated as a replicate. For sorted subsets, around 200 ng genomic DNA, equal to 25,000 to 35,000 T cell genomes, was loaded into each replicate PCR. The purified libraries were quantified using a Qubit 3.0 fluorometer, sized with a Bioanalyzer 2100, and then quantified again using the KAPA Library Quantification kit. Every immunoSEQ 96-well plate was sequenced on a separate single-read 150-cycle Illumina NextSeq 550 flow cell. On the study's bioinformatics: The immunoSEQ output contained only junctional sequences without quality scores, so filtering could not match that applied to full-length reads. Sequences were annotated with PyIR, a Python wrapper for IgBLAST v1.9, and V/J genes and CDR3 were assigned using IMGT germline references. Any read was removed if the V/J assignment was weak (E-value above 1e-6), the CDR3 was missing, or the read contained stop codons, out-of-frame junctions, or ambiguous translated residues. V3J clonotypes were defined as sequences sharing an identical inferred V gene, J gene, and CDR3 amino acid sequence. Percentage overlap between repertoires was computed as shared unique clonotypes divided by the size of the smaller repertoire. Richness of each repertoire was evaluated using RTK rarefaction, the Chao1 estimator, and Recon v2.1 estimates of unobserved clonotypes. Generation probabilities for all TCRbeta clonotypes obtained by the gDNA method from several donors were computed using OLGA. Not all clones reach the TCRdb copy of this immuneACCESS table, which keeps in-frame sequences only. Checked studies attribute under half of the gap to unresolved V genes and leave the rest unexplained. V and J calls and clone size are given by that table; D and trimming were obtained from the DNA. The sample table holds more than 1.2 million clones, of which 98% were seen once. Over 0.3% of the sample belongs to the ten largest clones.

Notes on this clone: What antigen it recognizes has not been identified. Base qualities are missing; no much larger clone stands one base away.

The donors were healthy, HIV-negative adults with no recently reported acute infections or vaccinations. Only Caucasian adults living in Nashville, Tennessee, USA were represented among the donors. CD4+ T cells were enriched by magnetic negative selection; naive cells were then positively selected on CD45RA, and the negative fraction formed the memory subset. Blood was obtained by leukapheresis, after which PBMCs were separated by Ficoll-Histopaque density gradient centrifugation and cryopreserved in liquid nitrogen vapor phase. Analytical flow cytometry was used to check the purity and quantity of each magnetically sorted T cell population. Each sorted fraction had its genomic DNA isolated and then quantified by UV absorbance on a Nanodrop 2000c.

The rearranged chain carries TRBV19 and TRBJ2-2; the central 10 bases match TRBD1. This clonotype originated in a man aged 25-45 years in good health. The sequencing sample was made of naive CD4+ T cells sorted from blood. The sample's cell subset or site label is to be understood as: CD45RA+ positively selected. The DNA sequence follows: TGTGCCAGTAGAGTCGGGACAGGGGCAACCGGGGAGCTGTTTTTT. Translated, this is CASRVGTGATGELFF.